The present entry profiles one T cell receptor (beta chain) with its context. This sample stems from a study of blood T cell repertoires in COVID-19. Overall study: PBMCs, B-cell-depleted T cells, or T cells were the source of the cDNA or gDNA that made up the material.

V lost 4 bases and J lost 0, with 12 bases in between. The length of the CDR3 is 16 residues. Looked up from germline, CDR1 is LGHNA and CDR2 is YSLEER. In the original workflow: Estimated nucleated cell counts came from reference gene primer amplification. Sequencing was performed with immunoSEQ multiplex PCR; in TCRdb, only in-frame clones are kept and a portion is missing. V, J and clone size were drawn from that table, and D and trimming were deduced from the DNA. The sample yields 100,000 to 150,000 clones, about four fifths seen once. The source is a young man with COVID-19, enrolled during active disease. The genes are TRBV4-3 and TRBJ1-4; weak D call: TRBD1 (6 bases). Sequenced: peripheral blood. The CDR3 DNA reads as TGCGCCAGCAGCCTCGGACAGAGAGCAACTAATGAAAAACTGTTTTTT. Translation: CASSLGQRATNEKLFF.